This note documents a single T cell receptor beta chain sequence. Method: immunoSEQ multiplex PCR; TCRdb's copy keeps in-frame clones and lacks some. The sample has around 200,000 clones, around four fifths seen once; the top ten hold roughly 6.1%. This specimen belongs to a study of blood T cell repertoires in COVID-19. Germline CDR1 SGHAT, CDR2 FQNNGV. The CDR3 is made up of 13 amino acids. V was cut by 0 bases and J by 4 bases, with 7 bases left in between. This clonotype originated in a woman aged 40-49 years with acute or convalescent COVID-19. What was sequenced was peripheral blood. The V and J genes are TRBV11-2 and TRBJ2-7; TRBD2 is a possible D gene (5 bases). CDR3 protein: CASSLEVAYEQYF. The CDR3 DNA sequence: TGTGCCAGCAGCTTAGAGGTAGCGTACGAGCAGTACTTC.